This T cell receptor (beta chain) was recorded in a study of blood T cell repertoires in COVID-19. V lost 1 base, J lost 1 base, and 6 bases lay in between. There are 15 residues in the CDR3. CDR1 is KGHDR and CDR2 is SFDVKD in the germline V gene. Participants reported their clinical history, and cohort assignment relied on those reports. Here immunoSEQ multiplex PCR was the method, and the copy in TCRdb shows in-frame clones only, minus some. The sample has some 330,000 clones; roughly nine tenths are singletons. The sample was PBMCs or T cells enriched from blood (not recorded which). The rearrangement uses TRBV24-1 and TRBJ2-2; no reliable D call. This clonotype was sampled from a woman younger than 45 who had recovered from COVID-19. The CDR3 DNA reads TGTGCCACCAGTGATTTCGGTGGGAACACCGGGGAGCTGTTTTTT. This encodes CATSDFGGNTGELFF.